What follows is one T cell receptor (beta chain) and its context. Antigen unknown. The data originate from a study of pediatric ulcerative colitis. Whole-study findings and limits: Repertoires came from total lymphocyte DNA, not specific subsets. A couple of rectal clonotypes were found only in ulcerative colitis patients, all of them.

This was a survey-level run. The data were produced by immunoSEQ multiplex PCR, yet TCRdb's version contains in-frame clones alone and is incomplete. The table shows 32,000 or so clones, with approximately 82% occurring only once. The CDR3 is 14 residues long. The germline V gene encodes CDR1 SGDLS and CDR2 YYNGEE. V dropped 0 bases and J dropped 6; count of bases not matched to a gene: 0. The chain combines TRBV9 with TRBJ2-2, with TRBD1 matching over 9 bases. Sequences were obtained from blood. The source of this sequence is a boy aged 5-17 years with severe ulcerative colitis. The CDR3 loop reads CASSVGQGAGELFF. The CDR3 nucleotides read TGTGCCAGCAGCGTAGGACAGGGGGCCGGGGAGCTGTTTTTT.